Below, 18 T cell receptor beta chains from the same sample are listed, as sequenced in a study of blood T cell repertoires in COVID-19. Using immunoSEQ multiplex PCR, the repertoire was profiled, and TCRdb retains in-frame clones only, with some absent. Here the sample spans some 250,000 clones, approximately 83% being singletons. Sequenced: peripheral blood. The receptors were gathered from a man over 45 with active or convalescent COVID-19.

This chain connects TRBV7-3 to TRBJ2-7; perhaps TRBD2 as D (5 bases). Germline values: CDR1 SGHTA, CDR2 FQGTGA. This CDR3 has 15 amino acids. Trimming took 1 base from V and 0 from J, leaving 10 bases between them. The CDR3 is CASSLNGDSSYEQYF. The DNA for the CDR3 is TGTGCCAGCAGCTTAAACGGGGATAGCTCCTACGAGCAGTACTTC. The whole variable domain, filled in from reference TRBV7-3 and TRBJ2-7, reads GAGVSQTPSNKVTEKGKYVELRCDPISGHTALYWYRQSLGQGPEFLIYFQGTGAADDSGLPNDRFFAVRPEGSVSTLKIQRTERGDSAVYLCASSLNGDSSYEQYFGPGTRLTVT.

V is TRBV7-8 and J is TRBJ1-2; D gene uncertain. Germline V gene data show CDR1 as SGHVS and CDR2 as FQNEAQ. The CDR3 runs 12 residues. V was shortened by 5 bases and J by 2 bases, with 6 bases between the two germline ends. CDR3 DNA: TGTGCCAGCAGCGACACGAACTATGGCTACACCTTC. Residues: CASSDTNYGYTF.

This clone was picked up a small number of times. The J gene is TRBJ1-1, the V gene TRBV5-6, with 10 bases matching TRBD1. J lost 4 bases, V lost 4 bases, and 4 bases had no gene match. Germline-derived CDR1 and CDR2 are SGHDT and YYEEEE. This CDR3 spans 14 amino acids. CDR3 sequence: CASSRTGGTTEAFF. The CDR3 region has the DNA TGTGCCAGCAGCAGGACAGGGGGGACCACTGAAGCTTTCTTT.

This clone was observed a handful of times. V is TRBV28 and J is TRBJ2-7; 11 positions agree with TRBD2. V was clipped by 4 bases and J by 1 base; unmatched bases: 6. The germline CDR1 and CDR2 sequences are MDHEN and SYDVKM. This CDR3 has 16 amino acids. Here the CDR3 DNA reads TGTGCCAGCAGTTCCCTGACTAGCGGGGTGTCCTACGAGCAGTACTTC. It specifies CASSSLTSGVSYEQYF.

The V and J genes are TRBV6-1 and TRBJ1-5; 8 bases are a match to TRBD1. V lost 2 bases, J lost 2 bases, and 5 bases stayed unmatched. This CDR3 is built from 16 residues. CDR1 is MNHNS, CDR2 SASEGT, per germline. CDR3: CASSEPAGGGNQPQHF. The CDR3 DNA follows: TGTGCCAGCAGTGAACCCGCAGGGGGCGGCAATCAGCCCCAGCATTTT.

The V and J genes are TRBV19 and TRBJ2-7; a weak D match, TRBD2 (5 bases). Per the germline V gene, CDR1 is LNHDA and CDR2 is SQIVND (reference sequence). CDR3 size: 13 residues. The V end was cut by 10 bases, the J end by 3 bases, with 16 bases between. As DNA, the CDR3 is TGTGCCACCCTGGACTGGGCTAGCTACGAGCAGTACTTC. Amino acids: CATLDWASYEQYF.

This clone was detected a few times. The chain is built from TRBV18 and TRBJ2-1, with D possibly TRBD1 on 5 matching bases. Per germline, CDR1 KGHSH and CDR2 LQKENI. The CDR3 runs to 12 residues. Trimming cost V 2 bases and J 9 bases, with 8 bases left between them. DNA of the CDR3: TGTGCCAGCTCACCAGGTCAGGGTGAGCAGTTCTTC. The encoded protein is CASSPGQGEQFF.

The genes are TRBV4-2 and TRBJ2-2; 7 nucleotides agree with TRBD2. The V gene's germline CDR1 is LGHNA and CDR2 YNFKEQ. Trimming removed 3 bases from V and 5 bases from J; junction bases left unmatched: 6. CDR3 size: 15 residues. The CDR3 loop reads CASSQLAAGTGELFF. For the CDR3, the DNA is TGTGCCAGCAGCCAGCTAGCGGCCGGGACCGGGGAGCTGTTTTTT.

The chain couples TRBV5-5 to TRBJ1-5; D not resolved. V was pared by 0 bases and J by 7 bases, with 14 bases between. The CDR3 extends over 15 amino acids. In germline, CDR1 is SGHKS, CDR2 YYEKEE (reference sequence). The DNA of the CDR3 is TGTGCCAGCAGCTTGGCCGGCGGTTCTGCCCAGCCCCAGCATTTT. Residues: CASSLAGGSAQPQHF. The entire variable domain, with the rest obtained from reference TRBV5-5 and TRBJ1-5, is as follows: DAGVTQSPTHLIKTRGQQVTLRCSPISGHKSVSWYQQVLGQGPQFIFQYYEKEERGRGNFPDRFSARQFPNYSSELNVNALLLGDSALYLCASSLAGGSAQPQHFGDGTRLSIL.

The chain carries TRBV7-9 and TRBJ2-5; 8 bases fit TRBD1. After removal of 1 base from V and 2 bases from J, the junction contained 9 bases not matched to a gene. The germline gives CDR1 SEHNR, CDR2 FQNEAQ (reference sequence). The CDR3 contains 17 residues. In DNA, the CDR3 is TGTGCCAGCAGCTTAGTGCCCCTTGGACAGGGACAAGAGACCCAGTACTTC. Protein: CASSLVPLGQGQETQYF. The full variable domain, completed using reference TRBV7-9 and TRBJ2-5, is DTGVSQNPRHKITKRGQNVTFRCDPISEHNRLYWYRQTLGQGPEFLTYFQNEAQLEKSRLLSDRFSAERPKGSFSTLEIQRTEQGDSAMYLCASSLVPLGQGQETQYFGPGTRLLVL.

CDR3 loop: CASSYSAGTREQYF. In DNA form, the CDR3 reads TGTGCCAGCAGTTACTCGGCCGGGACAAGAGAGCAGTACTTC. This chain connects TRBV6-5 to TRBJ2-7; D might be TRBD1 (6 bases). The germline V gene encodes CDR1 MNHEY and CDR2 SVGAGI. The CDR3 spans 14 residues. Trimming pared 0 bases from V and 7 bases from J, leaving 13 bases between.

The chain couples TRBV7-2 to TRBJ2-1, with 9 bases matching TRBD1. V was pared by 1 base and J by 7 bases, with 5 bases of the junction left unmatched. CDR3 length: 15 residues. The germline V gene has CDR1 SGHTA and CDR2 FQGNSA. CDR3 bases: TGTGCCAGCAGCTTAGGGGGACAGGGAGGTAATGAGCAGTTCTTC. Amino acid sequence: CASSLGGQGGNEQFF.

This sequence joins TRBV5-1 and TRBJ2-3; 9 positions match TRBD1. The trim removed 9 bases at V and 3 bases at J, leaving 8 bases unmatched. CDR3 length equals 14 residues. CDR1 and CDR2 (germline): SGHRS, YFSETQ. For the CDR3, the DNA is TGCGCCACCAGAGGGGACAGGGAAACAGATACGCAGTATTTT. Residues: CATRGDRETDTQYF.

This sequence joins TRBV5-1 and TRBJ1-1; D is ambiguous. There are 12 residues in the CDR3. Germline CDR1 is SGHRS and CDR2 is YFSETQ. Trimming removed 2 bases at V and 4 bases at J, with 6 bases between. CDR3 sequence: CASSFSGTEAFF. The CDR3 bases are TGCGCCAGCAGCTTTTCCGGCACTGAAGCTTTCTTT. Full variable domain (missing parts from reference TRBV5-1 and TRBJ1-1): KAGVTQTPRYLIKTRGQQVTLSCSPISGHRSVSWYQQTPGQGLQFLFEYFSETQRNKGNFPGRFSGRQFSNSRSEMNVSTLELGDSALYLCASSFSGTEAFFGQGTRLTVV.

CDR3 protein: CASSQGTGGFYEQYF. Here the CDR3 DNA reads TGTGCCAGCAGCCAAGGCACAGGGGGTTTCTACGAGCAGTACTTC. The V call is TRBV3-1 (or the pseudogene TRBV3-2), the J call TRBJ2-7, with 8 bases matching TRBD1. The CDR3 runs 15 residues. Germline CDR1 LGHDT, CDR2 YNNKEL (reference sequence). Trimming removed 1 base from V and 3 bases from J; junction bases left unmatched: 5.

The chain recombines TRBV28 with TRBJ1-6; D is ambiguous. Trimming stripped 7 bases from V and 5 bases from J, with 9 bases between. CDR3 length: 13 residues. Germline V gives CDR1 MDHEN, CDR2 SYDVKM. The CDR3 here is CASNRIDNSPLHF. In DNA, the CDR3 is TGTGCCAGCAACCGTATAGATAATTCACCCCTCCACTTT.

This clone was found a few times. The chain carries TRBV28 and TRBJ1-4; 10 bases map to TRBD1. J was trimmed by 10 bases and V by 2 bases; bases with no gene match: 10. The CDR3 has 16 residues. The germline CDR1 and CDR2 sequences are MDHEN and SYDVKM. The CDR3 nucleotides read TGTGCCAGCAGTTTACCACCCGGGACAGGGGCAGGAAAACTGTTTTTT. This encodes CASSLPPGTGAGKLFF.

This rearrangement joins TRBV7-9 to TRBJ1-2; 9 bases are a match to TRBD1. Germline values: CDR1 SEHNR, CDR2 FQNEAQ (reference sequence). Trimming took 3 bases from V and 7 from J; bases not matched to a gene: 6. CDR3 length equals 14 residues. The CDR3: CASSFDRGDSGYTF. CDR3 nucleotide sequence: TGTGCCAGCAGCTTTGACAGGGGGGATTCTGGCTACACCTTC.